Following are 15 T cell receptor beta chains from one sample sequenced in a study of T cell repertoires in cytomegalovirus infection. These receptors' targets are unknown. TCRdb independently ran MiXCR on the reads; one entry per CDR3 protein. The sample consists of around 120,000 distinct CDR3 sequences, more than 20% of them appearing once. Sequenced sample: PBMCs, sequenced either directly or after in vitro stimulation (not recorded which). The receptors come from a human donor in good health (CMV status not recorded). Some clones in this sample may be carry-over from other donors' samples.

The chain carries TRBV19 and TRBJ1-1, with 12 bases that match TRBD1. Germline values: CDR1 LNHDA, CDR2 SQIVND (reference sequence). This CDR3 spans 17 amino acids. V shed 7 bases and J 10 bases; nucleotides not matched to a gene: 19. The CDR3 reads CASTTRDRGLRRTGAFF. CDR3 coding DNA: TGTGCCAGTACAACCCGGGACAGGGGGCTTCGGAGGACGGGAGCTTTCTTT.

In this sample, this clonotype turned up once. V and J are TRBV6-6 and TRBJ2-1; D might be TRBD1 or TRBD2, each matching 6 bases. V was pared by 1 base and J by 8 bases, with 27 bases between. The CDR3 is made up of 19 amino acids. The germline V gene encodes CDR1 MNHNY and CDR2 SVGAGI (reference sequence). CDR3 DNA sequence: TGTGCCAGCAGTTACTGGCCGACGGGGGCGGTCGCCGGCGTGGATGAGCAGTTCTTC. Its protein is CASSYWPTGAVAGVDEQFF.

The chain uses TRBV19 and TRBJ1-5; TRBD1 might be the D (5 bases). Trimming took off 10 bases at V and 5 bases at J, with 18 bases between the two ends. CDR1 is LNHDA, CDR2 SQIVND, per germline (reference sequence). This CDR3 contains 14 residues. CDR3: CATNLRGDYQPQHF. CDR3 bases: TGTGCCACCAACCTCCGGGGGGATTATCAGCCCCAGCATTTT. The full variable domain, with the rest looked up from reference TRBV19 and TRBJ1-5, is DGGITQSPKYLFRKEGQNVTLSCEQNLNHDAMYWYRQDPGQGLRLIYYSQIVNDFQKGDIAEGYSVSREKKESFPLTVTSAQKNPTAFYLCATNLRGDYQPQHFGDGTRLSIL.

This clonotype was seen repeatedly, ten times or more. This sequence joins TRBV12-3 or TRBV12-4 and TRBJ2-3; D might be TRBD2 (6 bases). CDR3 length: 15 residues. The V and J ends lost 8 bases and 2 bases respectively, with 17 bases between them. The CDR3 nucleotides read TGTGCCAGCCGTGAGGGGCTAGCGTCCACAGATACGCAGTATTTT. Protein: CASREGLASTDTQYF.

This clonotype has a handful of counts. The chain links TRBV20-1 to TRBJ2-3, with no clear D. In germline, CDR1 is DFQATT, CDR2 SNEGSKA (reference sequence). The CDR3 contains 14 residues. Trimming pared 3 bases from V and 1 base from J, leaving 11 bases between. CDR3 loop: CSASSGLRTDTQYF. The CDR3 DNA sequence: TGCAGTGCTAGTTCGGGTCTGCGCACAGATACGCAGTATTTT.

This clonotype was detected many times. V and J are TRBV28 and TRBJ1-5, with D unresolved. V lost 8 bases and J lost 3, with 14 bases in between. Germline V CDR1 and CDR2: MDHEN, SYDVKM. The CDR3 has 14 residues. The CDR3 DNA sequence: TGTGCCAGCCGCAAGAGGTCCTTCAATCAGCCCCAGCATTTT. Translating it yields CASRKRSFNQPQHF.

This clonotype was recorded many times. J is TRBJ2-5 and V is TRBV7-2, with D unclear. Trimming cost V 7 bases and J 0 bases, with 12 bases left between them. CDR3 length equals 14 residues. Germline loops: CDR1 SGHTA, CDR2 FQGNSA. The CDR3 DNA sequence: TGTGCCAGCATTCGGGCCTCCTACCAAGAGACCCAGTACTTC. Translation: CASIRASYQETQYF. Full variable domain (rest looked up from reference TRBV7-2 and TRBJ2-5): GAGVSQSPSNKVTEKGKDVELRCDPISGHTALYWYRQSLGQGLEFLIYFQGNSAPDKSGLPSDRFSAERTGGSVSTLTIQRTQQEDSAVYLCASIRASYQETQYFGPGTRLLVL.

At least ten counts were recorded for this clonotype. J is TRBJ2-7 and V is TRBV7-2; no firm D call. Germline V gene lookup returns CDR1 SGHTA and CDR2 FQGNSA. This CDR3 is 12 amino acids long. V lost 5 bases and J 2 bases, leaving 7 bases between the germline ends. The CDR3 spells CASSMLTYEQYF. In nucleotides, the CDR3 is TGTGCCAGCAGCATGTTAACCTACGAGCAGTACTTC. The variable domain in full, with the rest retrieved from reference TRBV7-2 and TRBJ2-7, is GAGVSQSPSNKVTEKGKDVELRCDPISGHTALYWYRQSLGQGLEFLIYFQGNSAPDKSGLPSDRFSAERTGGSVSTLTIQRTQQEDSAVYLCASSMLTYEQYFGPGTRLTVT.

The rearrangement links TRBV2 to TRBJ1-2; D might be TRBD1 (5 bases). The V and J ends lost 7 bases and 4 bases respectively, with 13 bases between them. The CDR3 has 13 amino acids. Looked up from germline, CDR1 is SNHLY and CDR2 is FYNNEI. This CDR3 reads CASNRRGGYGYTF. The CDR3 DNA follows: TGTGCCAGCAATAGGAGGGGAGGCTATGGCTACACCTTC.

This clonotype has just a few counts. The J gene is TRBJ2-1, the V gene TRBV4-1; 10 nucleotides match TRBD2. Per germline, CDR1 MGHRA and CDR2 YSYEKL. J gave up 9 bases and V 8 bases, and 16 bases lay outside the gene matches. CDR3 length: 16 amino acids. The CDR3 nucleotides are TGCGCCAGCGACCCCTACGGAGCGGGAGGGGACAGTGAGCAGTTCTTC. This translates into CASDPYGAGGDSEQFF.

The chain uses TRBV7-6 and TRBJ2-1, with D unresolved. The CDR3 spans 15 residues. Trimming pared 1 base from V and 2 bases from J, leaving 9 bases between. Per germline, CDR1 SGHVS and CDR2 FNYEAQ. The DNA of the CDR3 is TGTGCCAGCAGCTTAGGGAGCGCCACCTACAATGAGCAGTTCTTC. Translating gives CASSLGSATYNEQFF.

This clonotype showed up just a few times. The chain links TRBV19 to TRBJ2-3; tentative D call: TRBD1 (5 bases). The CDR3 is 13 residues long. Trimming cost V 7 bases and J 2 bases, with 10 bases left between them. CDR1 and CDR2 from the germline V gene are LNHDA and SQIVND (reference sequence). CDR3 sequence (DNA): TGTGCCAGTACCCCAGGGAACACAGATACGCAGTATTTT. Translated: CASTPGNTDTQYF.

The sample holds a few counts of this clonotype. V is TRBV5-1 and J is TRBJ2-7, with D unresolved. The CDR3 extends over 14 amino acids. Germline assignment: CDR1 SGHRS and CDR2 YFSETQ. V was trimmed by 3 bases and J by 0 bases, leaving 10 bases between them. CDR3 DNA: TGCGCCAGCAGCTGGCAGATCCACTCCTACGAGCAGTACTTC. Its protein product is CASSWQIHSYEQYF.

The rearrangement links TRBV19 to TRBJ1-5; possibly TRBD1 for D (5 bases). V lost 3 bases, J lost 1 base, and 13 bases lay in between. This CDR3 comprises 16 residues. Germline V lookup: CDR1 LNHDA, CDR2 SQIVND (reference sequence). The CDR3: CASSMGIRVSNQPQHF. CDR3 sequence (DNA): TGTGCCAGTAGTATGGGTATCAGGGTCAGCAATCAGCCCCAGCATTTT.

The chain employs TRBV6-5 and TRBJ2-1, with 7 bases fitting TRBD2. V trimming: 2 bases; J trimming: 4 bases; junction bases outside the gene matches: 2. In germline, CDR1 is MNHEY, CDR2 SVGAGI. CDR3 length: 14 amino acids. CDR3 sequence: CASSYRLAYNEQFF. In nucleotides, the CDR3 is TGTGCCAGCAGTTACCGACTAGCTTACAATGAGCAGTTCTTC.